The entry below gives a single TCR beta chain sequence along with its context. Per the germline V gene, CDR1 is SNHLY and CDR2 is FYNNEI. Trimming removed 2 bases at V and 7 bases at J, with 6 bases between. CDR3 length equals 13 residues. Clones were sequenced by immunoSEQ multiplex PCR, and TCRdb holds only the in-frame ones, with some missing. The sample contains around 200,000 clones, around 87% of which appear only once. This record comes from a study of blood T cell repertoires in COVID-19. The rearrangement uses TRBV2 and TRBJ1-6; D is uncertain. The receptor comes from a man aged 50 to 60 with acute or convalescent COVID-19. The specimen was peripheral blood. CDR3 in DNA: TGTGCCAGCAGTGAATCTCTCAATTCACCCCTCCACTTT. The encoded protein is CASSESLNSPLHF.